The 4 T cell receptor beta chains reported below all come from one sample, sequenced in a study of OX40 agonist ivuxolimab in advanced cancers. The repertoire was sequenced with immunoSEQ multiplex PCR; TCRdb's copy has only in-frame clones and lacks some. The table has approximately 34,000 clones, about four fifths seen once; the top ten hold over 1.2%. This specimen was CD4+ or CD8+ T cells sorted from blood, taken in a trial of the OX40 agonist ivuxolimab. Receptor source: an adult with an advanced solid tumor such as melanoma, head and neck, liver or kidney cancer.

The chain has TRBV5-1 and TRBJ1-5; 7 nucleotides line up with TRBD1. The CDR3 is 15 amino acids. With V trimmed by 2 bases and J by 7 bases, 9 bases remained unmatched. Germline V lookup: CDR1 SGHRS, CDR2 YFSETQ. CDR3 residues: CASSLRTGEGQPQHF. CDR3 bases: TGCGCCAGCAGCTTACGGACAGGAGAGGGCCAGCCCCAGCATTTT.

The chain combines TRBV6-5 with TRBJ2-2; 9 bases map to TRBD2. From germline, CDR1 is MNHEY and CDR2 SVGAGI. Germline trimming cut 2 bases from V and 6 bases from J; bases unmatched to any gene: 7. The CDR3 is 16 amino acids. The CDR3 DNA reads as TGTGCCAGCAGTTACGATAGCGGGAGTGTCTCCGGGGAGCTGTTTTTT. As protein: CASSYDSGSVSGELFF.

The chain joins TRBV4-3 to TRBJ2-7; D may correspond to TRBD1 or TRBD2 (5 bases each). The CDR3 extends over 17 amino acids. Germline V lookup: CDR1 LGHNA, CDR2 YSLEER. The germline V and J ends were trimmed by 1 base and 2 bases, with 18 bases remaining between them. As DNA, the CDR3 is TGCGCCAGCAGCCAAGTTAGGACGGGGACGTTACCCTACGAGCAGTACTTC. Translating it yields CASSQVRTGTLPYEQYF.

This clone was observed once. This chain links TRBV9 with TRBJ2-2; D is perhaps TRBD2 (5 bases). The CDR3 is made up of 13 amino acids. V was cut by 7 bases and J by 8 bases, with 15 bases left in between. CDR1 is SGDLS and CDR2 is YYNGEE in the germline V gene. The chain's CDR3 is CASGTGSMGELFF. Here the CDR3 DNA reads TGTGCCAGCGGCACTGGGAGTATGGGGGAGCTGTTTTTT.